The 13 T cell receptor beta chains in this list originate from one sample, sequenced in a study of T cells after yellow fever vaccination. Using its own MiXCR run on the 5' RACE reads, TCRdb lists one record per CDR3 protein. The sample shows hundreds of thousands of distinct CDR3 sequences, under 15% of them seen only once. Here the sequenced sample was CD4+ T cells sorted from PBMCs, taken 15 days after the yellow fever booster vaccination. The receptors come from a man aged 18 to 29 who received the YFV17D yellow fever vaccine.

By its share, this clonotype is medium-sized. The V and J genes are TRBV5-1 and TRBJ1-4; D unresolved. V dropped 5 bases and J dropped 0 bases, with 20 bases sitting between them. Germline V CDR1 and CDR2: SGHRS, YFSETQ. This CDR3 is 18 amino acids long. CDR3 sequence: CASSDALRTIATNEKLFF. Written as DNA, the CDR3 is TGCGCCAGCAGTGATGCTCTGCGAACTATTGCAACTAATGAAAAACTGTTTTTT.

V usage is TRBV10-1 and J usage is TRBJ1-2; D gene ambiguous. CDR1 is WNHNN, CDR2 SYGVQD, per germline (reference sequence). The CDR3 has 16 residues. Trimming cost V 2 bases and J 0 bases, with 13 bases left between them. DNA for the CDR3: TGCGCCAGCAGTGAGACCGGGAGGTCGGCTAACTATGGCTACACCTTC. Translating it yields CASSETGRSANYGYTF.

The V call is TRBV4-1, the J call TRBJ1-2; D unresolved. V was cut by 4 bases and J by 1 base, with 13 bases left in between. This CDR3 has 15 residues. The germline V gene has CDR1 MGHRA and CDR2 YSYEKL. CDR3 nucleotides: TGCGCCAGCAGCCTCCTTTTCGGGGATAACTATGGCTACACCTTC. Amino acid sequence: CASSLLFGDNYGYTF.

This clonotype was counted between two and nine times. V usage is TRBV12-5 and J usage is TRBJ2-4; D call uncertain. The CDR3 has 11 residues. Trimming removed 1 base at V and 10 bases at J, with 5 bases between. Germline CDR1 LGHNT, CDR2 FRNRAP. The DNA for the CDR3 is TGTGCTAGTGGTTTGGGATTAATTCAGTACTTC. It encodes CASGLGLIQYF.

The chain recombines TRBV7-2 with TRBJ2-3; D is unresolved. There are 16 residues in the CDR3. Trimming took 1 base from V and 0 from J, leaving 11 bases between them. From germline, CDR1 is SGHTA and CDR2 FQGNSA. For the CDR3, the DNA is TGTGCCAGCAGCTTAGGGGTAGCCTCTAGCACAGATACGCAGTATTTT. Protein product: CASSLGVASSTDTQYF.

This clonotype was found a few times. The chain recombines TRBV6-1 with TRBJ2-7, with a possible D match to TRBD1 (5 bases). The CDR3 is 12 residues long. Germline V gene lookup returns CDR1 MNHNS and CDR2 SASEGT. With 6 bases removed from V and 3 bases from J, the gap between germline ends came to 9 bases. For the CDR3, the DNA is TGTGCCAGCAGGACAGATAACTACGAGCAGTACTTC. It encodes CASRTDNYEQYF.

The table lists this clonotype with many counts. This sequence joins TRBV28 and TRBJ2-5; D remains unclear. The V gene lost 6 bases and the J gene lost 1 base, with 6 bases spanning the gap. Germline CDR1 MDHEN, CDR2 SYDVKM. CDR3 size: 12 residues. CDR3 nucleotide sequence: TGTGCCAGCAGCAGCGTCCAAGAGACCCAGTACTTC. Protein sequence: CASSSVQETQYF. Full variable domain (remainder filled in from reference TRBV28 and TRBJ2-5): DVKVTQSSRYLVKRTGEKVFLECVQDMDHENMFWYRQDPGLGLRLIYFSYDVKMKEKGDIPEGYSVSREKKERFSLILESASTNQTSMYLCASSSVQETQYFGPGTRLLVL.

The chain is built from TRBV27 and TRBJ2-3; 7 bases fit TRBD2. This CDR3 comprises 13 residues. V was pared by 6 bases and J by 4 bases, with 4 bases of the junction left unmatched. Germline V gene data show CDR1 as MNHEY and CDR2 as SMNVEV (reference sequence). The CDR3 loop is CASRHGGADTQYF. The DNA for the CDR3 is TGTGCCAGCAGGCATGGGGGGGCAGATACGCAGTATTTT.

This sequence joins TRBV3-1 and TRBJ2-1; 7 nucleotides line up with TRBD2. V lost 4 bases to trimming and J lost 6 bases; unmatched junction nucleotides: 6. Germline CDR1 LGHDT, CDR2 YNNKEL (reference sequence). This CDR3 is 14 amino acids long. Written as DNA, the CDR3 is TGTGCCAGCAGCCCGTTTCCTAGCGGCAATGAGCAGTTCTTC. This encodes CASSPFPSGNEQFF.

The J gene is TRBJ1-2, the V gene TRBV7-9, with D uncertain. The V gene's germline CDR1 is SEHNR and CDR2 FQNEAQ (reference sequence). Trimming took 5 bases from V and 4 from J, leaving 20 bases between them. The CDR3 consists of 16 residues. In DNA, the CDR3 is TGTGCCAGCAGCCCTTGGACCGGGCCCTCCTTCTATGGCTACACCTTC. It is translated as CASSPWTGPSFYGYTF.

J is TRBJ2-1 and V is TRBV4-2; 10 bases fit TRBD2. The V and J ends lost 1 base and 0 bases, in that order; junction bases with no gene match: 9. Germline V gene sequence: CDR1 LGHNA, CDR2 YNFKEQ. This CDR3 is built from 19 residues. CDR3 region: CASSQAASGGGSSYNEQFF. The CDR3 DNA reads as TGTGCCAGCAGCCAAGCGGCTAGCGGGGGAGGCAGCTCCTACAATGAGCAGTTCTTC.

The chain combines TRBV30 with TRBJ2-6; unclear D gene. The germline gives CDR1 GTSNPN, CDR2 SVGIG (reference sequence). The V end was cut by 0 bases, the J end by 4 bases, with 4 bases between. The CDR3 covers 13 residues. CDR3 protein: CAWSVGGANVLTF. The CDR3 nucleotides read TGTGCCTGGAGTGTAGGCGGGGCCAACGTCCTGACTTTC.

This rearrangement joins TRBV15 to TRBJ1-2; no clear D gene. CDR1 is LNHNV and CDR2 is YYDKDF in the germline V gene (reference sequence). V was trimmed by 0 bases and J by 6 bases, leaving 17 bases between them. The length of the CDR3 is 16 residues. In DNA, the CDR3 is TGTGCCACCAGCAGAGATCGGGCAGGCTCCTCCAATGGCTACACCTTC. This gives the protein CATSRDRAGSSNGYTF.